The 27 T cell receptor beta chains below were found in one sample sequenced in a study of T cell repertoires in cytomegalovirus infection. TCRdb used MiXCR to reprocess the reads, holding one entry per CDR3 protein. The table records 300,000 to 400,000 distinct CDR3 sequences, 15% to 20% of them present only once. The source material was PBMCs. The source is a human donor in good health (CMV status not recorded). Some clones in this sample may be carry-over from other donors' samples.

V gene TRBV9 combines with J gene TRBJ2-5; a possible D gene is TRBD1 (5 bases). Germline V gene lookup returns CDR1 SGDLS and CDR2 YYNGEE. V lost 0 bases to trimming and J lost 3 bases, with 12 bases between them. This CDR3 spans 15 amino acids. The CDR3 region is CASSVDQTAEETQYF. The CDR3 nucleotides are TGTGCCAGCAGCGTAGATCAGACAGCCGAAGAGACCCAGTACTTC.

About this clonotype: A read error is possible here, since a much larger clone lies one base away. The rearrangement links TRBV7-2 to TRBJ2-1; D gene unclear. Trimming removed 1 base from V and 3 bases from J, with 13 bases in between. The CDR3 runs 16 residues. Germline V lookup: CDR1 SGHTA, CDR2 FQGNSA. The CDR3 is CASSLVGGVFYNEQFF. CDR3 coding DNA: TGTGCCAGCAGCTTAGTTGGTGGGGTGTTCTACAATGAGCAGTTCTTC.

This clonotype has at least ten counts. The CDR3: CASSPGASTDTQYF. The CDR3 nucleotides read TGTGCCAGCAGCCCAGGAGCATCCACAGATACGCAGTATTTT. The J gene is TRBJ2-3, the V gene TRBV7-2; D is ambiguous. The V gene lost 5 bases and the J gene lost 2 bases, with 11 bases spanning the gap. The CDR3 consists of 14 residues. CDR1 and CDR2 from the germline V gene are SGHTA and FQGNSA. Looking up the rest from reference TRBV7-2 and TRBJ2-3 gives the full variable domain: GAGVSQSPSNKVTEKGKDVELRCDPISGHTALYWYRQSLGQGLEFLIYFQGNSAPDKSGLPSDRFSAERTGGSVSTLTIQRTQQEDSAVYLCASSPGASTDTQYFGPGTRLTVL.

The chain recombines TRBV10-2 with TRBJ1-3, with 10 bases aligning to TRBD1. CDR3 length: 17 amino acids. Germline V gene lookup returns CDR1 WSHSY and CDR2 SAAADI. With 4 bases clipped from V and 0 bases from J, the junction kept 6 bases outside the gene matches. CDR3 loop: CASSARDRGFSGNTIYF. The CDR3 nucleotides are TGCGCCAGCAGTGCCCGGGACAGGGGATTCTCTGGAAACACCATATATTTT.

The CDR3 here is CASSQGQASGGAGETQYF. The CDR3 coding sequence is TGCGCCAGCAGCCAAGGTCAAGCTAGCGGGGGGGCAGGGGAGACCCAGTACTTC. This rearrangement joins TRBV4-1 to TRBJ2-5; 12 nucleotides align to TRBD2. J gave up 5 bases and V 1 base, and 11 bases lay outside the gene matches. The CDR3 has 18 amino acids. CDR1 MGHRA and CDR2 YSYEKL come from the germline V gene.

The table lists this clonotype with a few counts. This chain connects TRBV30 to TRBJ2-7, with a possible D match to TRBD2 (5 bases). The CDR3 is made up of 13 amino acids. Per the germline V gene, CDR1 is GTSNPN and CDR2 is SVGIG (reference sequence). The V end lost 0 bases, the J end lost 5 bases, and 11 bases lay between the germline ends. CDR3 coding DNA: TGTGCCTGGAGTGTATTAGGGCGGGACGAGCAGTACTTC. It is translated as CAWSVLGRDEQYF.

This clonotype was observed a handful of times. V gene TRBV7-9 combines with J gene TRBJ2-4; maybe TRBD2 (6 bases). Trimming took 5 bases from V and 0 from J, leaving 20 bases between them. The CDR3 loop spans 18 amino acids. The germline V gene encodes CDR1 SEHNR and CDR2 FQNEAQ (reference sequence). The CDR3 loop is CASSPRGGVGLAKNIQYF. DNA for the CDR3: TGTGCCAGCAGCCCCCGGGGAGGAGTAGGGCTAGCCAAAAACATTCAGTACTTC.

The table lists this clonotype with a few counts. The V call is TRBV18, the J call TRBJ1-1; 8 bases are shared with TRBD1. V lost 5 bases and J lost 2; bases outside the gene matches: 4. The CDR3 spans 14 residues. CDR1 is KGHSH and CDR2 is LQKENI in the germline V gene. The CDR3, as DNA: TGTGCCAGCTCAGAACAGGGGGGCAACACTGAAGCTTTCTTT. Amino acid sequence: CASSEQGGNTEAFF.

V gene TRBV6-1 combines with J gene TRBJ2-7; 9 nucleotides line up with TRBD1. J lost 5 bases, V lost 5 bases, and 1 base had no gene match. The germline CDR1 and CDR2 sequences are MNHNS and SASEGT. The CDR3 totals 12 residues. CDR3 amino acids: CASSRTGDEQYF. The CDR3 bases are TGTGCCAGCAGTAGGACAGGGGACGAGCAGTACTTC.

The chain is built from TRBV4-2 and TRBJ2-7; a possible D gene is TRBD2 (6 bases). Germline CDR1 LGHNA, CDR2 YNFKEQ. This CDR3 spans 15 amino acids. The germline V and J ends were trimmed by 2 bases and 1 base, with 12 bases remaining between them. The CDR3: CASSQHGGGSYEQYF. CDR3 DNA: TGTGCCAGCAGCCAACATGGGGGAGGTTCCTACGAGCAGTACTTC.

This clonotype was detected only a few times. The chain couples TRBV11-2 to TRBJ2-5, with D perhaps matching TRBD2 (5 bases). This CDR3 contains 15 residues. Trimming removed 6 bases at V and 2 bases at J, with 16 bases between. Looked up from germline, CDR1 is SGHAT and CDR2 is FQNNGV. Written as DNA, the CDR3 is TGTGCCAGCAGTTCGCGGGCGTCGGGACAAGAGACCCAGTACTTC. It translates to CASSSRASGQETQYF.

The V call is TRBV4-1, the J call TRBJ2-3; 7 bases align to TRBD2. Germline-derived CDR1 and CDR2 are MGHRA and YSYEKL. This CDR3 comprises 15 residues. The ends lost 4 bases at V and 2 bases at J; junction bases unmatched: 6. The CDR3 DNA is TGCGCCAGCAGCCTCACGGGGGGTCCCACAGATACGCAGTATTTT. This gives the protein CASSLTGGPTDTQYF.

The rearrangement joins TRBV6-6 to TRBJ2-7, with 9 bases identical to TRBD1. The germline gives CDR1 MNHNY, CDR2 SVGAGI (reference sequence). The CDR3 consists of 16 residues. Losses at the gene ends were 3 bases for V and 1 base for J; bases not matched to a gene: 7. The CDR3 DNA reads TGTGCCAGCAGTTATCGAAAGGGACAGGGTTCCTACGAGCAGTACTTC. Amino acids: CASSYRKGQGSYEQYF.

The sample holds a few counts of this clonotype. J is TRBJ2-1 and V is TRBV10-3; no definite D call. With 2 bases removed from V and 7 bases from J, the gap between germline ends came to 9 bases. Germline CDR1 and CDR2: ENHRY and SYGVKD. The CDR3 has 13 residues. This CDR3 is CAISEPLRNEQFF. CDR3 DNA: TGTGCCATCAGTGAGCCGCTGCGTAATGAGCAGTTCTTC.

J is TRBJ1-5 and V is TRBV29-1; D not certain. Deletions cut 6 bases from V and 5 bases from J, with 14 bases between. CDR1 SQVTM and CDR2 ANQGSEA come from the germline V gene. The CDR3 loop spans 13 amino acids. CDR3 amino acids: CSVKRDLDQPQHF. CDR3 DNA: TGCAGCGTCAAAAGGGATCTCGATCAGCCCCAGCATTTT.

At least ten counts were recorded for this clonotype. The chain links TRBV4-1 to TRBJ2-3; 7 bases align to TRBD1. The germline gives CDR1 MGHRA, CDR2 YSYEKL. There are 14 residues in the CDR3. V lost 1 base to trimming and J lost 5 bases; unmatched junction nucleotides: 3. The CDR3 is CASSQGQGVDTQYF. CDR3 nucleotide sequence: TGCGCCAGCAGCCAAGGGCAGGGGGTAGATACGCAGTATTTT.

In this sample, this clonotype turned up a few times. This chain links TRBV28 with TRBJ2-6, with a possible D match to TRBD2 (6 bases). The CDR3 runs to 15 residues. V dropped 3 bases and J dropped 4 bases, with 10 bases sitting between them. CDR1 is MDHEN, CDR2 SYDVKM, per germline. In nucleotides, the CDR3 is TGTGCCAGCAGTTTTACAGGAGGGGGGGCCAACGTCCTGACTTTC. This gives the protein CASSFTGGGANVLTF.

This clonotype was seen many times. This sequence joins TRBV7-2 and TRBJ2-7; 9 bases fit TRBD2. The CDR3 covers 14 residues. After removal of 5 bases from V and 5 bases from J, the junction contained 7 bases not matched to a gene. Germline V gives CDR1 SGHTA, CDR2 FQGNSA. The CDR3 here is CASSPGLALNEQYF. As DNA, the CDR3 is TGTGCCAGCAGCCCGGGACTAGCCCTTAACGAGCAGTACTTC.

This clonotype appeared a single time. The gene calls are TRBV27 and TRBJ2-2; D assignment may be TRBD1 or TRBD2 (6 bases each). Trimming left V 4 bases short and J 2 bases short, with 8 bases between. This CDR3 has 14 amino acids. Germline CDR1 is MNHEY and CDR2 is SMNVEV (reference sequence). The DNA of the CDR3 is TGTGCCAGCAGTTGGGGGGCTAACACCGGGGAGCTGTTTTTT. Encoded protein: CASSWGANTGELFF.

This clonotype was found a few times. The rearrangement joins TRBV7-2 to TRBJ1-1; D is unclear. V was pared by 11 bases and J by 0 bases, with 10 bases between. The CDR3 has 12 residues. Germline values: CDR1 SGHTA, CDR2 FQGNSA. The CDR3 reads CADGSLNTEAFF. In nucleotides, the CDR3 is TGTGCCGATGGCAGCCTGAACACTGAAGCTTTCTTT.

This clonotype was seen repeatedly, ten times or more. The J gene is TRBJ1-3, the V gene TRBV2; D remains unclear. Trimming removed 8 bases at V and 0 bases at J, with 11 bases between. The CDR3 contains 14 residues. CDR1 and CDR2 from the germline V gene are SNHLY and FYNNEI. The CDR3 spells CASRQDTSGNTIYF. CDR3 coding DNA: TGTGCCAGCCGCCAAGATACCTCTGGAAACACCATATATTTT.

This clonotype was observed many times. This chain uses TRBV27 with TRBJ1-1; the D is unclear. CDR3 length: 16 residues. From germline, CDR1 is MNHEY and CDR2 SMNVEV (reference sequence). V was shortened by 5 bases and J by 0 bases, with 16 bases between the two germline ends. The CDR3 here is CASSPRHGRVNTEAFF. DNA of the CDR3: TGTGCCAGCAGTCCTCGGCACGGGAGGGTGAACACTGAAGCTTTCTTT.

This clonotype was picked up many times. CDR3 amino acids: CASSPNGMGLASETQYF. The CDR3 nucleotides are TGTGCCAGCAGCCCTAACGGTATGGGACTAGCTTCGGAGACCCAGTACTTC. The rearrangement joins TRBV7-2 to TRBJ2-5, with TRBD2 identical over 9 bases. CDR1 SGHTA and CDR2 FQGNSA come from the germline V gene. This CDR3 has 17 amino acids. V lost 5 bases and J lost 5; bases outside the gene matches: 15.

There are many counts of this clonotype. This chain joins TRBV7-2 and TRBJ1-5; a weak D match, TRBD1 (5 bases). Germline lookup yields CDR1 SGHTA and CDR2 FQGNSA. There are 14 residues in the CDR3. V was shortened by 9 bases and J by 1 base, with 13 bases between the two germline ends. The CDR3, as DNA: TGTGCCAGTGGAAGCAGACAGAGCAATCAGCCCCAGCATTTT. Translation gives CASGSRQSNQPQHF.

This rearrangement joins TRBV11-3 to TRBJ2-2; TRBD1 matches at 7 bases. The V gene end was trimmed by 3 bases and the J gene end by 3 bases; junction bases not matched to a gene: 4. Germline CDR1 SGHNT, CDR2 YENEEA. This CDR3 is built from 15 residues. The CDR3 DNA is TGTGCCAGCAGCTTTCAACAGGGGCACACCGGGGAGCTGTTTTTT. It specifies CASSFQQGHTGELFF. Full variable domain (outside the CDR3, taken from reference TRBV11-3 and TRBJ2-2): EAGVVQSPRYKIIEKKQPVAFWCNPISGHNTLYWYLQNLGQGPELLIRYENEEAVDDSQLPKDRFSAERLKGVDSTLKIQPAELGDSAVYLCASSFQQGHTGELFFGEGSRLTVL.

This clonotype was recorded many times. J is TRBJ1-6 and V is TRBV7-6; perhaps TRBD1 as D (5 bases). Germline V CDR1 and CDR2: SGHVS, FNYEAQ. V dropped 5 bases and J dropped 10 bases, with 15 bases sitting between them. This CDR3 spans 14 amino acids. The CDR3 DNA follows: TGTGCCAGCAGCCAAGGACACCTAGAATCACCCCTCCACTTT. Amino acid sequence: CASSQGHLESPLHF.

V usage is TRBV7-9 and J usage is TRBJ1-1; the D is unclear. The V gene's germline CDR1 is SEHNR and CDR2 FQNEAQ (reference sequence). The CDR3 has 14 residues. The V and J ends lost 1 base and 5 bases respectively, with 11 bases between them. The CDR3 region has the DNA TGTGCCAGCAGCTTAGTCGTTGGTGGGACTGAAGCTTTCTTT. Protein product: CASSLVVGGTEAFF.